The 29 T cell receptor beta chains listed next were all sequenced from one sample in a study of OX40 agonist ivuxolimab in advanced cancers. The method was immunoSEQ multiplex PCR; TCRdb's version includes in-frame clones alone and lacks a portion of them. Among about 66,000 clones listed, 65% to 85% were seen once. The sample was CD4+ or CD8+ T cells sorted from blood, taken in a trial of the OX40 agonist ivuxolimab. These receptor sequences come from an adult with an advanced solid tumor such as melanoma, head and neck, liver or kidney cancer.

CDR3 residues: CASSSHPATQYF. The CDR3 nucleotides read TGTGCCAGTAGTTCCCACCCAGCGACCCAGTACTTC. This sequence joins TRBV19 and TRBJ2-5; D unclear. V shed 5 bases and J shed 7 bases, with 11 bases lying between them. There are 12 residues in the CDR3. From germline, CDR1 is LNHDA and CDR2 SQIVND (reference sequence).

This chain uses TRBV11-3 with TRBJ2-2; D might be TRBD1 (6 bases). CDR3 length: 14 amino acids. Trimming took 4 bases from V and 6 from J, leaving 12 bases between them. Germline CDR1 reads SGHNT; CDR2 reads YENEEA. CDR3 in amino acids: CASSYRVGAGELFF. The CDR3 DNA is TGTGCCAGCAGCTACAGGGTTGGGGCCGGGGAGCTGTTTTTT.

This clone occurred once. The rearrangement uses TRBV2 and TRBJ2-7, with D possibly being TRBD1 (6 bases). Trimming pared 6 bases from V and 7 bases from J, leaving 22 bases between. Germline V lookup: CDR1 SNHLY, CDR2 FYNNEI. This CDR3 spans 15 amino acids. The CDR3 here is CASSPRGTPSGEQYF. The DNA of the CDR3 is TGTGCCAGCAGCCCAAGGGGGACGCCATCGGGAGAGCAGTACTTC.

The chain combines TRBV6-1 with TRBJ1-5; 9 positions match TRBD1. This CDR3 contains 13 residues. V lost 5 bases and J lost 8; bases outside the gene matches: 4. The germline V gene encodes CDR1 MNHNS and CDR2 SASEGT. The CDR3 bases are TGTGCCAGCAGTCCACAGGGGGCCGAGCCCCAGCATTTT. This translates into CASSPQGAEPQHF.

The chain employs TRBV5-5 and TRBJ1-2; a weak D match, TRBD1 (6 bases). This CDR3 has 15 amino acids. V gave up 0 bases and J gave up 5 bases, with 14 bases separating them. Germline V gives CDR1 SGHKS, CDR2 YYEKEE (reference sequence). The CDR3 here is CASSLVLRTAYGYTF. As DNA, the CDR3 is TGTGCCAGCAGCTTGGTTCTGAGGACAGCTTATGGCTACACCTTC. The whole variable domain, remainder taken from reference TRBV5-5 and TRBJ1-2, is DAGVTQSPTHLIKTRGQQVTLRCSPISGHKSVSWYQQVLGQGPQFIFQYYEKEERGRGNFPDRFSARQFPNYSSELNVNALLLGDSALYLCASSLVLRTAYGYTFGSGTRLTVV.

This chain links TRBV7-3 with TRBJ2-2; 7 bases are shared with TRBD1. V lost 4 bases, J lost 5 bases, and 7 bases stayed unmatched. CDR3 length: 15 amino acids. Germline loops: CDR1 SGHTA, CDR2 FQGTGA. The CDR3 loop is CASSSQGIETGELFF. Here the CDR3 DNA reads TGTGCCAGCAGCTCACAGGGGATAGAAACCGGGGAGCTGTTTTTT.

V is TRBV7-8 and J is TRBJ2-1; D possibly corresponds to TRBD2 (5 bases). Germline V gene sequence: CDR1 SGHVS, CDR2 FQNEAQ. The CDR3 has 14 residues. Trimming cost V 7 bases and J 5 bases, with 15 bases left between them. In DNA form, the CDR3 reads TGTGCCAGCAACCCGTCCGGGATCCACAATGAGCAGTTCTTC. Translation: CASNPSGIHNEQFF.

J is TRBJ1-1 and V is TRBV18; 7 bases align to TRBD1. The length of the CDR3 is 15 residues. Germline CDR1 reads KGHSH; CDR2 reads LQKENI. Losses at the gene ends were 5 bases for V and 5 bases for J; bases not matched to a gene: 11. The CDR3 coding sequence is TGTGCCAGCTCATCAAGGGCAGGGGGGGATACTGAAGCTTTCTTT. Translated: CASSSRAGGDTEAFF. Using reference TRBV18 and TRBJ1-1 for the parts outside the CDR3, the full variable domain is NAGVMQNPRHLVRRRGQEARLRCSPMKGHSHVYWYRQLPEEGLKFMVYLQKENIIDESGMPKERFSAEFPKEGPSILRIQQVVRGDSAAYFCASSSRAGGDTEAFFGQGTRLTVV.

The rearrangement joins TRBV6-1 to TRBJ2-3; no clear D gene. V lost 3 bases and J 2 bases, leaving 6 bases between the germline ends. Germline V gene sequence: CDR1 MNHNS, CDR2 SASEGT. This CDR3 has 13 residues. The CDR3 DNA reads TGTGCCAGCAGTGATCCCTACACAGATACGCAGTATTTT. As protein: CASSDPYTDTQYF.

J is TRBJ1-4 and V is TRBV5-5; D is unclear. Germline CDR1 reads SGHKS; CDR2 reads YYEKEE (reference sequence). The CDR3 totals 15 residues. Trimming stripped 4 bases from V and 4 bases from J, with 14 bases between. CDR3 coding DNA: TGTGCCAGCAGCACAACTCTGAACGATAATGAAAAACTGTTTTTT. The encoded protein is CASSTTLNDNEKLFF. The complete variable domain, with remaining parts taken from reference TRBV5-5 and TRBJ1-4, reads DAGVTQSPTHLIKTRGQQVTLRCSPISGHKSVSWYQQVLGQGPQFIFQYYEKEERGRGNFPDRFSARQFPNYSSELNVNALLLGDSALYLCASSTTLNDNEKLFFGSGTQLSVL.

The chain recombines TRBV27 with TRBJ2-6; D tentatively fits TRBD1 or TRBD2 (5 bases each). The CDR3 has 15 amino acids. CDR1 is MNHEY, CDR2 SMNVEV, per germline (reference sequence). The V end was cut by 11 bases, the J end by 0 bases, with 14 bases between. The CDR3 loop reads CAARDVSSGANVLTF. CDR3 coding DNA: TGTGCCGCGAGGGACGTCAGCTCTGGGGCCAACGTCCTGACTTTC.

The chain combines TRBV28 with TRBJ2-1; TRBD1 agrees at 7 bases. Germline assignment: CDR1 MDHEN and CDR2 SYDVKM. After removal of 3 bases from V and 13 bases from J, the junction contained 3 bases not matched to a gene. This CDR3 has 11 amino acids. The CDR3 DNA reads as TGTGCCAGCAGTTTGACAGGGACCCAGTTCTTC. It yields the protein CASSLTGTQFF.

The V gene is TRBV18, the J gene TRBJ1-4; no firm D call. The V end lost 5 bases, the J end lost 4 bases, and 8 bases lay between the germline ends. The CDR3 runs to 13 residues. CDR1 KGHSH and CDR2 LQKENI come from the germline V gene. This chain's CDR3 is CASSIQLNEKLFF. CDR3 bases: TGTGCCAGCTCAATCCAGCTTAATGAAAAACTGTTTTTT.

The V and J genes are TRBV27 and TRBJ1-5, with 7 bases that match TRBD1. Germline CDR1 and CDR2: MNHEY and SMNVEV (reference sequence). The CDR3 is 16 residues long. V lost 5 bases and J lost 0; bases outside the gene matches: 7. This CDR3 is CASSPRQGRSNQPQHF. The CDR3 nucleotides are TGTGCCAGCAGTCCGCGACAGGGCCGTAGCAATCAGCCCCAGCATTTT.

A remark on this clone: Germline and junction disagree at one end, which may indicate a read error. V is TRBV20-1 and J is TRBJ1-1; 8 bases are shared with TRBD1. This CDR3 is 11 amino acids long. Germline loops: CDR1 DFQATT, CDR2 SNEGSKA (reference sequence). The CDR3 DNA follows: TGCAGTGCTAGAACGTCCAGGGGGCTCGTCTTT. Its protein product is CSARTSRGLVF.

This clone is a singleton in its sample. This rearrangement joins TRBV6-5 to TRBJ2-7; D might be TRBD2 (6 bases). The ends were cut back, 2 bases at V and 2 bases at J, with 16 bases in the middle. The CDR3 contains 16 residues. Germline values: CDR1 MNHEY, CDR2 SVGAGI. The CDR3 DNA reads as TGTGCCAGCAGTTACCGAATAACCGGGGGACCCTACGAGCAGTACTTC. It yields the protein CASSYRITGGPYEQYF.

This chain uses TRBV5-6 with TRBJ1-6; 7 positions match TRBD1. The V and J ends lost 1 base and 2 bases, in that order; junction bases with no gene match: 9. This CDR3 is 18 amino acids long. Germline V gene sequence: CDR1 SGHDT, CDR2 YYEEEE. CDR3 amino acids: CASSLLRDRSAYNSPLHF. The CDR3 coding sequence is TGTGCCAGCAGCTTGTTACGGGACAGAAGCGCCTATAATTCACCCCTCCACTTT.

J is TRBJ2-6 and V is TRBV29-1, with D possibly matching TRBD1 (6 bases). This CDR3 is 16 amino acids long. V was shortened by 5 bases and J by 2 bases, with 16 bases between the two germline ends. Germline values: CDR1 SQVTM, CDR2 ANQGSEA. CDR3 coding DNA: TGCAGCGTTTTGTACAGGGTACTCACTGGGGCCAACGTCCTGACTTTC. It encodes CSVLYRVLTGANVLTF. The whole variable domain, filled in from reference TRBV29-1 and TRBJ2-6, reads SAVISQKPSRDICQRGTSLTIQCQVDSQVTMMFWYRQQPGQSLTLIATANQGSEATYESGFVIDKFPISRPNLTFSTLTVSNMSPEDSSIYLCSVLYRVLTGANVLTFGAGSRLTVL.

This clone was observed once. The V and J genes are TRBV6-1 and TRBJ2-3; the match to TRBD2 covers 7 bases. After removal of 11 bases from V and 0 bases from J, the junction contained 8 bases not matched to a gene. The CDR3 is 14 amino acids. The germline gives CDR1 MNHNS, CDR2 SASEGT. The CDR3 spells CALAGESSTDTQYF. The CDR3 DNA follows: TGTGCCCTGGCGGGGGAATCTAGCACAGATACGCAGTATTTT.

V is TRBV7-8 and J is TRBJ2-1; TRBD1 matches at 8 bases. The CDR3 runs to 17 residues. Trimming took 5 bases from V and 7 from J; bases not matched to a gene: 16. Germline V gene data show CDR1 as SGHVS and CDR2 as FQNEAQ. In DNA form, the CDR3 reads TGTGCCAGCAGCCGCCTACCGGGACAGGCGGTAAGAAATGAGCAGTTCTTC. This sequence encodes CASSRLPGQAVRNEQFF.

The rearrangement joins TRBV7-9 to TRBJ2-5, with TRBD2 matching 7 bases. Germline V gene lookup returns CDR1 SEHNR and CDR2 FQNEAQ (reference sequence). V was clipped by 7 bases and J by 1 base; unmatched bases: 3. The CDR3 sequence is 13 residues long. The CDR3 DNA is TGTGCCAGCAACCAGCGGGGCCAAGAGACCCAGTACTTC. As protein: CASNQRGQETQYF.

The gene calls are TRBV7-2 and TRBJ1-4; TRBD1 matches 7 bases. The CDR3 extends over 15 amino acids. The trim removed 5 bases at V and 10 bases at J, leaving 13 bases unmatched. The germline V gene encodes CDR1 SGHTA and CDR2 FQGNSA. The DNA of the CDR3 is TGTGCCAGCAGCCCAGTTACAGGGGTGGGAGTAAAACTGTTTTTT. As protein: CASSPVTGVGVKLFF.

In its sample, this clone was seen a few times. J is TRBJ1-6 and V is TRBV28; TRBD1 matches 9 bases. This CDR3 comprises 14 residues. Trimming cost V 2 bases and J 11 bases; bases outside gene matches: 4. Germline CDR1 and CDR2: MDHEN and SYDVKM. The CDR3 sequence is CASSLPDRGAPLHF. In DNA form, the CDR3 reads TGTGCCAGCAGTTTACCCGACAGGGGGGCACCCCTCCACTTT. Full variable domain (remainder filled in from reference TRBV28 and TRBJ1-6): DVKVTQSSRYLVKRTGEKVFLECVQDMDHENMFWYRQDPGLGLRLIYFSYDVKMKEKGDIPEGYSVSREKKERFSLILESASTNQTSMYLCASSLPDRGAPLHFGNGTRLTVT.

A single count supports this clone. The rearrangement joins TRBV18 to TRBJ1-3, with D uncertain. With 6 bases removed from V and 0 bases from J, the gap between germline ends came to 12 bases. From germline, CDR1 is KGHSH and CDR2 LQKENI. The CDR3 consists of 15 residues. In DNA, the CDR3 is TGTGCCAGCTCCCTCCGCGGGGACTCTGGAAACACCATATATTTT. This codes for CASSLRGDSGNTIYF.

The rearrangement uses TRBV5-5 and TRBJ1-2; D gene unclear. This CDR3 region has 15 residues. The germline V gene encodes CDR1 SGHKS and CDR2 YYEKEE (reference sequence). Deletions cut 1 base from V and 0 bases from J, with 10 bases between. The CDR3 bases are TGTGCCAGCAGCTTGTTAAGGACTCCTAACTATGGCTACACCTTC. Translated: CASSLLRTPNYGYTF.

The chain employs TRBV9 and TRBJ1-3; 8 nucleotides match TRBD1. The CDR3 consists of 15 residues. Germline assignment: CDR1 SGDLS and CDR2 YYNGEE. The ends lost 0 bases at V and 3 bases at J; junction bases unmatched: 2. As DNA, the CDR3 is TGTGCCAGCAGCGTAGAACAGGGGGTTGGAAACACCATATATTTT. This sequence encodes CASSVEQGVGNTIYF.

CDR3 in DNA: TGTGCCAGCAGCCGGACTAGTGGCAATGAGCAGTTCTTC. It codes for CASSRTSGNEQFF. The rearrangement links TRBV7-2 to TRBJ2-1; 7 positions match TRBD2. V shed 5 bases and J 6 bases; nucleotides not matched to a gene: 4. CDR1 and CDR2 from the germline V gene are SGHTA and FQGNSA. CDR3 length: 13 residues.

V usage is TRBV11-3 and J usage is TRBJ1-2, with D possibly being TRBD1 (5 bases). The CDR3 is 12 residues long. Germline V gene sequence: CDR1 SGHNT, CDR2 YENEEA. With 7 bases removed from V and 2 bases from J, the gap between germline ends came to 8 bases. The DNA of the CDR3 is TGTGCCAGCACGGACACGAACTATGGCTACACCTTC. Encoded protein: CASTDTNYGYTF.

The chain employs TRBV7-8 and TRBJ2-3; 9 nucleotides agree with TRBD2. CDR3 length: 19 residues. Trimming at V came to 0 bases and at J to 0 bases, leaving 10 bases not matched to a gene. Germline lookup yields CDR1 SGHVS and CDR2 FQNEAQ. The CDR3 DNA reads TGTGCCAGCAGCTTAGCCGCAGCGGGGGGCCATACTAGCACAGATACGCAGTATTTT. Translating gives CASSLAAAGGHTSTDTQYF. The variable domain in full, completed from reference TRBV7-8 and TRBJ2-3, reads GAGVSQSPRYKVAKRGQDVALRCDPISGHVSLFWYQQALGQGPEFLTYFQNEAQLDKSGLPSDRFFAERPEGSVSTLKIQRTQQEDSAVYLCASSLAAAGGHTSTDTQYFGPGTRLTVL.